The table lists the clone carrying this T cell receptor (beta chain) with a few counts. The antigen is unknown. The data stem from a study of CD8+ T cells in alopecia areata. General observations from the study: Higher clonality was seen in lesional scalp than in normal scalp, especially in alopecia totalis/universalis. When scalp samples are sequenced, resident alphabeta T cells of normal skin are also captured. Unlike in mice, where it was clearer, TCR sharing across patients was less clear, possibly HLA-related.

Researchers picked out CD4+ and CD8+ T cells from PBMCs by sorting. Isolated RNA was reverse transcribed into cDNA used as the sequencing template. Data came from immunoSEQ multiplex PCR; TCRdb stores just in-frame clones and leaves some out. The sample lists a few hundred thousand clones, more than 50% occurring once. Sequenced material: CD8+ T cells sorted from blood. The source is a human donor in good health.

As DNA, the CDR3 is TGTGCCAGCAGCTTGGGTGGACAGGGAACTCAAGAGACCCAGTACTTC. Translation: CASSLGGQGTQETQYF. This chain joins TRBV7-9 and TRBJ2-5; 8 bases map to TRBD1. The CDR3 is made up of 16 amino acids. Per the germline V gene, CDR1 is SEHNR and CDR2 is FQNEAQ (reference sequence). V lost 3 bases and J lost 2; bases outside the gene matches: 8.